The present entry profiles one TCR beta chain with its context. Some clones are missing from TCRdb's copy, which holds only in-frame ones; the method was immunoSEQ multiplex PCR. The table lists approximately 380,000 clones, 90% to 95% of them singletons. Individuals drawn from about two dozen US areas were roughly 18 to 95 years old. Categorization into cohorts depended on clinical history that participants reported. The data derive from a study of blood T cell repertoires in COVID-19. CDR1 and CDR2 from the germline V gene are ENHRY and SYGVKD. Trimming at V came to 6 bases and at J to 3 bases, leaving 4 bases not matched to a gene. The CDR3 runs to 15 residues.

Sequencing was carried out using PBMCs or T cells enriched from blood (not recorded which). The chain combines TRBV10-3 with TRBJ2-2; the match to TRBD2 covers 10 bases. The source of this sequence is a woman aged 40 to 49 who had been exposed to COVID-19. The CDR3 bases are TGTGCCATCAGACCTAGCGGGAGTGACACCGGGGAGCTGTTTTTT. Protein: CAIRPSGSDTGELFF.